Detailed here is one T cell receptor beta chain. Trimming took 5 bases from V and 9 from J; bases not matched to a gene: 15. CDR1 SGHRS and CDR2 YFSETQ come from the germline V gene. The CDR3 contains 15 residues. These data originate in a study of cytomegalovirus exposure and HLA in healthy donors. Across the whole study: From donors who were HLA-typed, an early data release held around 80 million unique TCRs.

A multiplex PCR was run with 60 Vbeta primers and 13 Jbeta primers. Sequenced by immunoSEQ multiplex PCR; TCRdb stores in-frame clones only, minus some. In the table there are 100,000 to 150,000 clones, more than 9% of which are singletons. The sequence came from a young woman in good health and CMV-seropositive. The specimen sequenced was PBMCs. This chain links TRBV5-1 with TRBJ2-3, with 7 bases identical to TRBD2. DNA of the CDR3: TGCGCCAGCAGATGGGCGGGAGTCCCACGATCGACGCAGTATTTT. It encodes CASRWAGVPRSTQYF. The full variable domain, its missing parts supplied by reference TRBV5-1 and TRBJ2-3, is KAGVTQTPRYLIKTRGQQVTLSCSPISGHRSVSWYQQTPGQGLQFLFEYFSETQRNKGNFPGRFSGRQFSNSRSEMNVSTLELGDSALYLCASRWAGVPRSTQYFGPGTRLTVL.